Shown below are 16 T cell receptor beta chains from a single sample sequenced in a study of blood T cell repertoires in COVID-19. The assay was immunoSEQ multiplex PCR, and TCRdb's table has in-frame clones only and misses some. This sample has 150,000 to 200,000 clones, with over 75% found just once. Material: peripheral blood. Every receptor here comes from a woman in her 70s with acute or convalescent COVID-19.

This rearrangement joins TRBV20-1 to TRBJ2-1; 9 bases agree with TRBD2. V gave up 3 bases and J gave up 9 bases; unmatched junction bases: 9. Per the germline V gene, CDR1 is DFQATT and CDR2 is SNEGSKA (reference sequence). The CDR3 contains 14 residues. The CDR3 DNA reads TGCAGTGCTAGTAGGTCTAGCGGGAATAGTGAGCAGTTCTTC. As protein: CSASRSSGNSEQFF.

This clone has only one observation. The genes are TRBV9 and TRBJ2-7; the match to TRBD2 covers 7 bases. V was pared by 7 bases and J by 2 bases, with 0 bases of the junction left unmatched. The CDR3 has 11 residues. The germline V gene has CDR1 SGDLS and CDR2 YYNGEE. The CDR3 spells CASGGAYEQYF. CDR3 coding DNA: TGTGCCAGCGGGGGGGCCTACGAGCAGTACTTC.

The rearrangement links TRBV5-1 to TRBJ2-1, with 10 positions matching TRBD2. V was pared by 4 bases and J by 6 bases, with 7 bases of the junction left unmatched. Germline values: CDR1 SGHRS, CDR2 YFSETQ. CDR3 length: 15 residues. CDR3 nucleotides: TGCGCCAGCAGCACAACCGGGACTAGCGCCAATGAGCAGTTCTTC. Its translation is CASSTTGTSANEQFF.

The chain employs TRBV10-2 and TRBJ1-4; 7 nucleotides line up with TRBD1. With V trimmed by 6 bases and J by 11 bases, 3 bases remained unmatched. This CDR3 is 11 amino acids long. From germline, CDR1 is WSHSY and CDR2 SAAADI. CDR3 bases: TGCGCCAGCAGCGGACAGGCCAAACTGTTTTTT. This encodes CASSGQAKLFF.

This chain connects TRBV7-6 to TRBJ2-7; 10 nucleotides agree with TRBD2. The trim removed 2 bases at V and 3 bases at J, leaving 7 bases unmatched. Germline assignment: CDR1 SGHVS and CDR2 FNYEAQ. This CDR3 comprises 16 residues. The CDR3 DNA reads as TGTGCCAGCAGCTTAATCACTAGCGGGACCTACTACGAGCAGTACTTC. Translated, it gives CASSLITSGTYYEQYF.

The J gene is TRBJ2-7, the V gene TRBV3-1 (or the pseudogene TRBV3-2), with D possibly TRBD1 on 6 matching bases. V lost 3 bases, J lost 3 bases, and 12 bases lay in between. The CDR3 runs to 14 residues. From germline, CDR1 is LGHDT and CDR2 YNNKEL (reference sequence). The CDR3 is CASSQGGTNYEQYF. As DNA, the CDR3 is TGTGCCAGCAGCCAGGGTGGGACAAACTACGAGCAGTACTTC.

V gene TRBV4-2 combines with J gene TRBJ1-4, with 7 bases matching TRBD1. The junction had 6 bases not matched to a gene; V was cut back by 1 base and J by 7 bases. The CDR3 runs 15 residues. Germline CDR1 is LGHNA and CDR2 is YNFKEQ. This CDR3 reads CASSQGRGRGEKLFF. DNA of the CDR3: TGTGCCAGCAGCCAAGGAAGGGGGCGGGGTGAAAAACTGTTTTTT.

This clone was observed once. The chain carries TRBV7-8 and TRBJ1-4; 9 bases are a match to TRBD1. Trimming took 5 bases from V and 4 from J; bases not matched to a gene: 5. CDR3 length: 15 amino acids. Looked up from germline, CDR1 is SGHVS and CDR2 is FQNEAQ. The CDR3 sequence: CASSARTGDNEKLFF. In nucleotides, the CDR3 is TGTGCCAGCAGCGCCCGGACAGGGGATAATGAAAAACTGTTTTTT. The entire variable domain, with the rest obtained from reference TRBV7-8 and TRBJ1-4, is as follows: GAGVSQSPRYKVAKRGQDVALRCDPISGHVSLFWYQQALGQGPEFLTYFQNEAQLDKSGLPSDRFFAERPEGSVSTLKIQRTQQEDSAVYLCASSARTGDNEKLFFGSGTQLSVL.

The CDR3 reads CSASRRVTEAFF. In DNA form, the CDR3 reads TGCAGTGCTAGTAGACGGGTCACTGAAGCTTTCTTT. The chain couples TRBV20-1 to TRBJ1-1; D is uncertain. Between the trimmed V and J ends, which lost 3 bases and 4 bases, there was a span of 9 bases. The CDR3 sequence is 12 residues long. Per germline, CDR1 DFQATT and CDR2 SNEGSKA (reference sequence).

This clone came up once. This chain's CDR3 is CASTSASGPTDTQYF. CDR3 bases: TGTGCCAGCACCTCGGCTAGCGGGCCCACAGATACGCAGTATTTT. The rearrangement links TRBV7-9 to TRBJ2-3; 8 nucleotides match TRBD2. Germline CDR1 SEHNR, CDR2 FQNEAQ (reference sequence). V trimming: 7 bases; J trimming: 2 bases; junction bases outside the gene matches: 8. The CDR3 contains 15 residues.

The chain links TRBV4-2 to TRBJ1-5; D gene uncertain. The ends were cut back, 0 bases at V and 9 bases at J, with 9 bases in the middle. This CDR3 contains 13 residues. Germline V CDR1 and CDR2: LGHNA, YNFKEQ. The CDR3 DNA sequence: TGTGCCAGCAGCCAAGACCCGTCCTGGCCCCAGCATTTT. Translated: CASSQDPSWPQHF.

This chain connects TRBV7-9 to TRBJ1-4, with 7 bases lining up with TRBD1. Germline CDR1 and CDR2: SEHNR and FQNEAQ (reference sequence). The J segment lost 7 bases and the V segment lost 1 base, leaving 6 bases of the junction unmatched. The CDR3 contains 15 residues. CDR3 in DNA: TGTGCCAGCAGCTTAGGAACGTCAGGGGGTGAAAAACTGTTTTTT. It yields the protein CASSLGTSGGEKLFF.

This clone was seen a handful of times. J is TRBJ2-1 and V is TRBV6-2 or TRBV6-3; D gene unclear. Trimming removed 0 bases at V and 5 bases at J, with 5 bases between. The germline V gene has CDR1 MNHEY and CDR2 SVGEGT. The CDR3 is 13 residues long. In nucleotides, the CDR3 is TGTGCCAGCAGTTACTCGAGAAACAATGAGCAGTTCTTC. Translated: CASSYSRNNEQFF.

The chain joins TRBV15 to TRBJ1-3; D is unresolved. V was clipped by 1 base and J by 0 bases, with 7 bases between them. CDR1 and CDR2 (germline): LNHNV, YYDKDF (reference sequence). CDR3 length equals 15 residues. The CDR3 loop reads CATSRAGDSGNTIYF. The CDR3 coding sequence is TGTGCCACCAGCAGAGCTGGAGACTCTGGAAACACCATATATTTT.

This clone showed up many times. V and J are TRBV3-1 (or the pseudogene TRBV3-2) and TRBJ1-6; 10 bases agree with TRBD1. Per germline, CDR1 LGHDT and CDR2 YNNKEL (reference sequence). The CDR3 runs 18 residues. V was clipped by 3 bases and J by 2 bases; unmatched bases: 7. CDR3 amino acids: CASSHGQGDGPYNSPLHF. The CDR3 DNA reads TGTGCCAGCAGCCACGGACAGGGGGATGGCCCCTATAATTCACCCCTCCACTTT.

This clone is medium-sized (0.01 to 0.1%) by share. The chain uses TRBV30 and TRBJ2-1, with 8 bases matching TRBD2. V shed 7 bases and J 8 bases; nucleotides not matched to a gene: 16. From germline, CDR1 is GTSNPN and CDR2 SVGIG (reference sequence). This CDR3 comprises 15 residues. DNA of the CDR3: TGTGCCTCAGGGGAAGCGGGAGCCTCCAGGGATGAGCAGTTCTTC. This sequence encodes CASGEAGASRDEQFF.